Shown below are 20 T cell receptor beta chains from a single sample sequenced in a study of sequential checkpoint blockade in melanoma (dated by TCRdb to between 2017 and 2020). In the paper's terms, the treatment or condition label means: randomized to nivolumab then ipilimumab (arm A) or the reverse (arm B). The library came from the immunoSEQ multiplex PCR assay. This immuneACCESS table, as held by TCRdb, lists in-frame sequences with V and J called but not all clones. Of the missing ones, under half trace to an unresolved V gene in checked studies; the others have no known cause. This sample holds about 420 clones; around 24% were observed only once. The ten biggest clones cover more than 15% of the sample. The sample in question was tumor tissue (inferred from file names), obtained from a patient given nivolumab and ipilimumab in sequence. These receptors were obtained from a human donor with melanoma.

The CDR3, as DNA: TGCGCCAGCAGTGGGACCTTAACCCCCGGGGAGCTGTTTTTT. It encodes CASSGTLTPGELFF. J is TRBJ2-2 and V is TRBV10-2; D gene unclear. CDR3 size: 14 residues. CDR1 is WSHSY, CDR2 SAAADI, per germline. Trimming took off 4 bases at V and 6 bases at J, with 12 bases between the two ends.

The chain combines TRBV23-1 with TRBJ2-3, with 11 positions matching TRBD2. TRBV23-1 is labeled an ORF, and its function is uncertain. V lost 2 bases, J lost 0 bases, and 4 bases stayed unmatched. The CDR3 loop spans 17 amino acids. The CDR3 spells CASSQLGLAESTDTQYF. The CDR3 DNA sequence: TGCGCCAGCAGTCAACTGGGACTAGCGGAGAGCACAGATACGCAGTATTTT.

This clone was counted only a few times. The CDR3 sequence is CASSPVQRNTEAFF. Written as DNA, the CDR3 is TGTGCCAGCTCACCGGTCCAGAGGAACACTGAAGCTTTCTTT. The chain joins TRBV18 to TRBJ1-1; D gene ambiguous. CDR1 KGHSH and CDR2 LQKENI come from the germline V gene. This CDR3 has 14 amino acids. V was cut by 3 bases and J by 1 base, with 9 bases left in between. Drawing the rest from reference TRBV18 and TRBJ1-1, the complete variable domain is NAGVMQNPRHLVRRRGQEARLRCSPMKGHSHVYWYRQLPEEGLKFMVYLQKENIIDESGMPKERFSAEFPKEGPSILRIQQVVRGDSAAYFCASSPVQRNTEAFFGQGTRLTVV.

This chain uses TRBV18 with TRBJ1-4; D is unclear. Germline-derived CDR1 and CDR2 are KGHSH and LQKENI. With 6 bases removed from V and 11 bases from J, the gap between germline ends came to 19 bases. The CDR3 runs to 14 residues. CDR3 protein: CASSPYREGLKLFF. CDR3 bases: TGTGCCAGCTCGCCTTATAGGGAGGGCCTGAAACTGTTTTTT. Based on the CDR3 plus reference TRBV18 and TRBJ1-4, the full variable domain is NAGVMQNPRHLVRRRGQEARLRCSPMKGHSHVYWYRQLPEEGLKFMVYLQKENIIDESGMPKERFSAEFPKEGPSILRIQQVVRGDSAAYFCASSPYREGLKLFFGSGTQLSVL.

This clone was counted only a few times. The chain joins TRBV28 to TRBJ2-7; either TRBD1 or TRBD2 may fit D (5 bases each). This CDR3 has 15 residues. V shed 6 bases and J shed 2 bases, with 17 bases lying between them. Looked up from germline, CDR1 is MDHEN and CDR2 is SYDVKM. CDR3 protein: CASRPSGTGTYEQYF. In DNA, the CDR3 is TGTGCCAGCAGACCGTCCGGGACGGGGACCTACGAGCAGTACTTC.

This clone rates as hyperexpanded (1% or more). The V call is TRBV6-8, the J call TRBJ2-7; 8 nucleotides agree with TRBD2. V lost 5 bases and J lost 3; bases outside the gene matches: 3. The length of the CDR3 is 13 residues. CDR1 and CDR2 (germline): MNHGY, SAAAGT. The CDR3 reads CASSERGLYEQYF. The CDR3 region has the DNA TGTGCCAGCAGTGAGCGGGGGCTCTACGAGCAGTACTTC.

The rearrangement joins TRBV10-3 to TRBJ2-1, with TRBD2 matching 11 bases. The CDR3 contains 17 residues. The V and J ends lost 0 bases and 9 bases, in that order; junction bases with no gene match: 10. CDR1 is ENHRY, CDR2 SYGVKD, per germline. CDR3 nucleotide sequence: TGTGCCATCAGTGAGTCGTCTATGACTAGCGGGAAGCCTGAGCAGTTCTTC. Translated: CAISESSMTSGKPEQFF.

This clone was found a few times. V gene TRBV6-1 combines with J gene TRBJ2-7, with 7 bases identical to TRBD1. CDR3 size: 14 residues. V lost 1 base and J lost 3; bases outside the gene matches: 3. Germline loops: CDR1 MNHNS, CDR2 SASEGT. Here the CDR3 DNA reads TGTGCCAGCAGTGAAGTAGGGGGCGTCTACGAGCAGTACTTC. It yields the protein CASSEVGGVYEQYF.

V and J are TRBV29-1 and TRBJ2-3; TRBD1 matches at 7 bases. J lost 1 base, V lost 5 bases, and 9 bases had no gene match. Germline V gives CDR1 SQVTM, CDR2 ANQGSEA. The CDR3 is made up of 15 amino acids. DNA for the CDR3: TGCAGCGTTTGTCGGGACAGCAAGTGCACAGATACGCAGTATTTT. It encodes CSVCRDSKCTDTQYF.

This clone is classed as medium-sized. The chain couples TRBV11-3 to TRBJ2-5; D not resolved. CDR1 is SGHNT and CDR2 is YENEEA in the germline V gene. The CDR3 spans 14 residues. Trimming took off 3 bases at V and 5 bases at J, with 13 bases between the two ends. The chain's CDR3 is CASSLASPGETQYF. As DNA, the CDR3 is TGTGCCAGCAGCTTGGCCTCTCCCGGGGAGACCCAGTACTTC. The full variable domain, rest sourced from reference TRBV11-3 and TRBJ2-5, is EAGVVQSPRYKIIEKKQPVAFWCNPISGHNTLYWYLQNLGQGPELLIRYENEEAVDDSQLPKDRFSAERLKGVDSTLKIQPAELGDSAVYLCASSLASPGETQYFGPGTRLLVL.

The chain is built from TRBV6-8 and TRBJ2-7; 10 nucleotides match TRBD2. The CDR3 length is 14 residues. The germline V gene encodes CDR1 MNHGY and CDR2 SAAAGT. V was pared by 11 bases and J by 4 bases, with 11 bases of the junction left unmatched. The chain's CDR3 is CAGAGSGRVYEQYF. CDR3 in DNA: TGTGCCGGGGCAGGGAGCGGGAGGGTATACGAGCAGTACTTC.

V and J are TRBV5-1 and TRBJ1-1; D possibly corresponds to TRBD1 (5 bases). V gave up 3 bases and J gave up 2 bases, with 11 bases separating them. CDR1 and CDR2 from the germline V gene are SGHRS and YFSETQ. The CDR3 length is 14 residues. CDR3 nucleotides: TGCGCCAGCAGCTGGGGGACGGCAAACACTGAAGCTTTCTTT. This translates into CASSWGTANTEAFF.

This clone was recorded a few times. The genes are TRBV9 and TRBJ1-2; D might be TRBD1 (6 bases). Germline V gene lookup returns CDR1 SGDLS and CDR2 YYNGEE. This CDR3 comprises 14 residues. Trimming took 5 bases from V and 5 from J, leaving 16 bases between them. CDR3 sequence reads: CASSDGRGPYGYTF. In DNA form, the CDR3 reads TGTGCCAGCAGTGATGGTCGGGGGCCGTATGGCTACACCTTC.

The genes are TRBV29-1 and TRBJ2-5; tentatively, D is TRBD1 or TRBD2 (5 bases each). CDR1 and CDR2 from the germline V gene are SQVTM and ANQGSEA. The CDR3 is 12 amino acids. V lost 7 bases and J lost 1, with 10 bases in between. The CDR3 DNA is TGCAGCGGCCGGGACGGCCAAGAGACCCAGTACTTC. It codes for CSGRDGQETQYF.

This clone was recorded a few times. V usage is TRBV2 and J usage is TRBJ1-3; 8 bases match TRBD1. Germline CDR1 is SNHLY and CDR2 is FYNNEI. The CDR3 runs to 14 residues. Trimming removed 9 bases from V and 0 bases from J; junction bases left unmatched: 4. CDR3 sequence reads: CARGTGGSGNTIYF. The CDR3 bases are TGTGCCAGAGGAACAGGGGGCTCTGGAAACACCATATATTTT.

V gene TRBV19 combines with J gene TRBJ2-1; maybe TRBD1 (5 bases). V shed 0 bases and J shed 9 bases, with 12 bases lying between them. Germline V gene data show CDR1 as LNHDA and CDR2 as SQIVND (reference sequence). The CDR3 is made up of 14 amino acids. The CDR3 bases are TGTGCCAGTAGTATAGATGGGGCTTATGGTGAGCAGTTCTTC. Translated: CASSIDGAYGEQFF. The entire variable domain, with the rest obtained from reference TRBV19 and TRBJ2-1, is as follows: DGGITQSPKYLFRKEGQNVTLSCEQNLNHDAMYWYRQDPGQGLRLIYYSQIVNDFQKGDIAEGYSVSREKKESFPLTVTSAQKNPTAFYLCASSIDGAYGEQFFGPGTRLTVL.

V and J are TRBV9 and TRBJ2-2; D gene uncertain. V was cut by 1 base and J by 5 bases, with 9 bases left in between. The CDR3 totals 14 residues. Looked up from germline, CDR1 is SGDLS and CDR2 is YYNGEE. For the CDR3, the DNA is TGTGCCAGCAGCGTAAATACACAAACCGGGGAGCTGTTTTTT. This translates into CASSVNTQTGELFF.

This clone was counted only a few times. The V and J genes are TRBV6-8 and TRBJ1-2; 7 nucleotides align to TRBD1. V trimming: 10 bases; J trimming: 9 bases; junction bases outside the gene matches: 17. CDR1 and CDR2 (germline): MNHGY, SAAAGT. The CDR3 totals 14 residues. DNA of the CDR3: TGTGCCATCAGACCGCAGGAGGGGGCAAGAAGCTACACCTTC. Protein sequence: CAIRPQEGARSYTF.

A few counts support this clone. The chain has TRBV19 and TRBJ1-5; D ambiguous. Trimming removed 1 base from V and 3 bases from J, with 4 bases in between. The CDR3 is 13 amino acids. Germline V CDR1 and CDR2: LNHDA, SQIVND (reference sequence). The CDR3 DNA sequence: TGTGCCAGTAGTATAGGGTACAATCAGCCCCAGCATTTT. Residues: CASSIGYNQPQHF.

This chain connects TRBV29-1 to TRBJ1-1; tentatively, D is TRBD1 (5 bases). The CDR3 length is 12 residues. V was shortened by 4 bases and J by 6 bases, with 12 bases between the two germline ends. The V gene's germline CDR1 is SQVTM and CDR2 ANQGSEA. CDR3 amino acids: CSVVLGAAEAFF. The CDR3 DNA is TGCAGCGTTGTCCTCGGGGCCGCTGAAGCTTTCTTT.